This T cell receptor (beta chain) was obtained from a study of shared T cell receptors in the human thymus. The CDR3 runs to 15 residues. Germline lookup yields CDR1 KGHSH and CDR2 LQKENI. V lost 5 bases, J lost 4 bases, and 8 bases stayed unmatched. Clones were read by immunoSEQ multiplex PCR, and TCRdb kept only the in-frame ones, dropping some. The table lists 500,000 to 850,000 clones, about 90% of them singletons, with just under 0.0095% in the top ten. The sample was also linked to a second study, of human thymus T cells. That paper adds: The people who donated were healthy Finnish babies having corrective surgery for congenital heart defects. Thymus tissue for the work was resected from patients undergoing corrective heart surgery. Across thymic and blood repertoires, the usage of V and J genes appeared to be biased. Related reports documented highly overlapping thymic repertoires among unrelated individuals.

This TCR came from a boy less than two years old with a congenital heart defect. The J gene is TRBJ2-5, the V gene TRBV18; TRBD1 matches 9 bases. The material sequenced was thymocytes. CDR3 DNA sequence: TGTGCCAGCTCATCAGGGACAGGGCGGGGAGAGACCCAGTACTTC. Its protein is CASSSGTGRGETQYF.